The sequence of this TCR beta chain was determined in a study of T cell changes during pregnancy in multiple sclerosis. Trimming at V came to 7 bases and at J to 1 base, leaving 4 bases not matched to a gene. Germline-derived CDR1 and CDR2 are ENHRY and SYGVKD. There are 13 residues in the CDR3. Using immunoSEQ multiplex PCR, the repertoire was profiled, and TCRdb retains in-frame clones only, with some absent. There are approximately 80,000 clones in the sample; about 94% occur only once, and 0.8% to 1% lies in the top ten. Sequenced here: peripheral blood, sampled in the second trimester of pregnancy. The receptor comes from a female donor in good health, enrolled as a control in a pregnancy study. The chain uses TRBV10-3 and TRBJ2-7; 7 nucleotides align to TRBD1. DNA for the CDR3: TGTGCCATCAAACAGGGGAGATCCTACGAGCAGTACTTC. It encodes CAIKQGRSYEQYF.